This T cell receptor beta chain is drawn from a study of blood T cells in healthy people across ages. This clonotype has just a few counts. Sample-barcoded 5' priming and a J-beta primer mix drove a second PCR of roughly 7 to 11 cycles. TCRdb itself ran the 5' RACE reads through MiXCR, one entry per CDR3 protein. This repertoire shows approximately 2,000,000 distinct CDR3 sequences, approximately 39% found once; its top ten account for roughly 23%. The sequencing sample was made of blood. The origin of this receptor is a human donor in good health.

The DNA for the CDR3 is TGCGCCAGCAATACAGGGGCTGGGGCCAACGTCCTGACTTTC. It yields the protein CASNTGAGANVLTF. The V and J genes are TRBV5-1 and TRBJ2-6; 7 bases line up with TRBD1. This CDR3 has 14 amino acids. The trim removed 6 bases at V and 2 bases at J, leaving 2 bases unmatched. From germline, CDR1 is SGHRS and CDR2 YFSETQ.